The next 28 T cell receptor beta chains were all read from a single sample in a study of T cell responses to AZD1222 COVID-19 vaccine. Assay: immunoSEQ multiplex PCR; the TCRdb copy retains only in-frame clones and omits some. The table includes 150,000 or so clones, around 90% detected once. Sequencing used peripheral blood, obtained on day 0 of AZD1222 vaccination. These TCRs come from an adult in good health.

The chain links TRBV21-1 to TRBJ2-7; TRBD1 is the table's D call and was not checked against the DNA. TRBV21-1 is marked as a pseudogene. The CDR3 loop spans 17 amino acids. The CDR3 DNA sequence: TGTGCCAGCAGCAAAGGGGACAGATTCTTTAGCCCCTACGAGCAGTACTTC. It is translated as CASSKGDRFFSPYEQYF.

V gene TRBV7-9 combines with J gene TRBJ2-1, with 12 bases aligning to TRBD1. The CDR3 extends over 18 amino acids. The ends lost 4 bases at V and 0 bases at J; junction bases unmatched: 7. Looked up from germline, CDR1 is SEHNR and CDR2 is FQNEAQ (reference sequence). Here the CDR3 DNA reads TGTGCCAGCAGCTCCGGGACAGGGGGCGAAAGCTCCTACAATGAGCAGTTCTTC. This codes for CASSSGTGGESSYNEQFF.

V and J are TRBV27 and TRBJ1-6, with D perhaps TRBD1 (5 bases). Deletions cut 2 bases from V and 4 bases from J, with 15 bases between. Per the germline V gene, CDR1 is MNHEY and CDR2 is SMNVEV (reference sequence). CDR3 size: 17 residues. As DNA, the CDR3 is TGTGCCAGCAGTTTACGGCCCCGGCAGGGATATAATTCACCCCTCCACTTT. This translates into CASSLRPRQGYNSPLHF.

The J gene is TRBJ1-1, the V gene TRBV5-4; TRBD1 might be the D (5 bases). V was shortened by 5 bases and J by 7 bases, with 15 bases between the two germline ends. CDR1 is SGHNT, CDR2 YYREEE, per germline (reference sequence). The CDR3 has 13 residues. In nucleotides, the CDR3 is TGTGCCAGCAGTCCGGAACAGGTCGGTGAAGCTTTCTTT. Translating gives CASSPEQVGEAFF.

The CDR3 nucleotides read TGTGCCAGCAGTGCCGGGACAGGGGGAAACTATGGCTACACCTTC. Amino acids: CASSAGTGGNYGYTF. The genes are TRBV2 and TRBJ1-2; the match to TRBD1 covers 11 bases. In germline, CDR1 is SNHLY, CDR2 FYNNEI. V trimming: 4 bases; J trimming: 2 bases; junction bases outside the gene matches: 3. The CDR3 has 15 residues.

In nucleotides, the CDR3 is TGTGCCAGCAGTGAATCCCTAGAGACAGTAGCCAAAAACATTCAGTACTTC. The encoded protein is CASSESLETVAKNIQYF. The chain uses TRBV25-1 and TRBJ2-4, with D possibly TRBD1 on 5 matching bases. Between the trimmed V and J ends, which lost 1 base and 0 bases, there was a span of 13 bases. The CDR3 length is 17 residues. The germline gives CDR1 MGHDK, CDR2 SYGVNS.

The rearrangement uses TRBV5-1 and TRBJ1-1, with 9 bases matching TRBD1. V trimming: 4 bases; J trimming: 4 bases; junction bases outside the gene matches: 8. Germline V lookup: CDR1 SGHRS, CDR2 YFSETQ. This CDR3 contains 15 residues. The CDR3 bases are TGCGCCAGCAGCGGTATAGGACAGGGGAGCACTGAAGCTTTCTTT. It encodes CASSGIGQGSTEAFF.

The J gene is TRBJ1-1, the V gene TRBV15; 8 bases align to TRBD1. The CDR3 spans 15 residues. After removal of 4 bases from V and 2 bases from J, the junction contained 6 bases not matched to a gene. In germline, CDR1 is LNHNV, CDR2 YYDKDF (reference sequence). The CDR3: CATSTDRAQNTEAFF. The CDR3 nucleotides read TGTGCCACCAGCACGGACAGGGCTCAAAACACTGAAGCTTTCTTT.

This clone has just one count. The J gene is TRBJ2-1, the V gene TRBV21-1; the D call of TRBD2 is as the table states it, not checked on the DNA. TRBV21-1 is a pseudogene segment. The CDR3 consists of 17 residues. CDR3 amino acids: CASSLQVGLATYNEQFF. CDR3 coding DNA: TGTGCCAGCAGCCTACAGGTGGGACTAGCGACCTACAATGAGCAGTTCTTC.

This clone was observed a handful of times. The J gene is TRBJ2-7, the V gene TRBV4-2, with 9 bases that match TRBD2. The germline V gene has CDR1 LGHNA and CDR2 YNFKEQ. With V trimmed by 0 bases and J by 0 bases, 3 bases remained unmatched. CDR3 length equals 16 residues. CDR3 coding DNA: TGTGCCAGCAGCCAAGAGTCTAGCGGGGCCTCCTACGAGCAGTACTTC. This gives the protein CASSQESSGASYEQYF.

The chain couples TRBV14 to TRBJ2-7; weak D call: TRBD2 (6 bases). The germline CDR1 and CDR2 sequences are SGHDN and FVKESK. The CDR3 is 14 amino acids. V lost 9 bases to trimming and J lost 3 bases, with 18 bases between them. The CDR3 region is CARPSQAGNYEQYF. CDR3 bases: TGTGCCAGACCCAGTCAAGCGGGTAACTACGAGCAGTACTTC.

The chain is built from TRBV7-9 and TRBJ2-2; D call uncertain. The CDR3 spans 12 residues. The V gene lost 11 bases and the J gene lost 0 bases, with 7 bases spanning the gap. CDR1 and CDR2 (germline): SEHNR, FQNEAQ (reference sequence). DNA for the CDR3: TGTGCCGGGCCTCCGAACACCGGGGAGCTGTTTTTT. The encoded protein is CAGPPNTGELFF.

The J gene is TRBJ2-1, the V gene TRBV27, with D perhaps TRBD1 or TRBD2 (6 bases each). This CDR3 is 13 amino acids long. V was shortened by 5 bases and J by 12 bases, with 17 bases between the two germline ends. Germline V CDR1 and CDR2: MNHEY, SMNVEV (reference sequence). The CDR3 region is CASSQTRVQGQFF. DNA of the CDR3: TGTGCCAGCAGTCAGACTAGGGTACAGGGGCAGTTCTTC.

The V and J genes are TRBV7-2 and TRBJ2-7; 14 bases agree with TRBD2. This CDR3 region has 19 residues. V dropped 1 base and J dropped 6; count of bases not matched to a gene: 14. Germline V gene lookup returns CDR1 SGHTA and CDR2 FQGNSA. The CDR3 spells CASSLVPSGLAGASGEQYF. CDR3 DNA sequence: TGTGCCAGCAGCTTAGTCCCATCGGGACTAGCGGGAGCATCAGGCGAGCAGTACTTC.

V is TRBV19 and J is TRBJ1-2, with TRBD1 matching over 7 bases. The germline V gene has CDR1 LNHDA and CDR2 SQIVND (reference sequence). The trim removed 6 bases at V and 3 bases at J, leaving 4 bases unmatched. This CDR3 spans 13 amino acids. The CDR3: CASSRDSYYGYTF. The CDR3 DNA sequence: TGTGCCAGTAGCCGGGACAGCTACTATGGCTACACCTTC.

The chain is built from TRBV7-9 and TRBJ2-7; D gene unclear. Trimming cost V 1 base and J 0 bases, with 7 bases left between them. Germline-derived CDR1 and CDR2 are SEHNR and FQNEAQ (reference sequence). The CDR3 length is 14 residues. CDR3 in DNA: TGTGCCAGCAGCTTAGAGGGCAGCTCCTACGAGCAGTACTTC. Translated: CASSLEGSSYEQYF.

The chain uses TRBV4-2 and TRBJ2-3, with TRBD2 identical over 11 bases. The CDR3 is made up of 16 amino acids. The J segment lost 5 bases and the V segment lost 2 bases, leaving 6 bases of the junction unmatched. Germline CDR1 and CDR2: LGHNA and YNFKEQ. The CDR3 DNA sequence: TGTGCCAGCAGCCAACTAGCGGGAGGTTTCGTAGATACGCAGTATTTT. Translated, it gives CASSQLAGGFVDTQYF.

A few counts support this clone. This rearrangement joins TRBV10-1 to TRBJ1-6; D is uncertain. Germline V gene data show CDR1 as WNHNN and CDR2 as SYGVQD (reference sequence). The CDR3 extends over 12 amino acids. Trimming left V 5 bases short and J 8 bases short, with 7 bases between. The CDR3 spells CASSTSDSPLHF. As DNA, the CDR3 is TGCGCCAGCAGTACCTCTGATTCACCCCTCCACTTT.

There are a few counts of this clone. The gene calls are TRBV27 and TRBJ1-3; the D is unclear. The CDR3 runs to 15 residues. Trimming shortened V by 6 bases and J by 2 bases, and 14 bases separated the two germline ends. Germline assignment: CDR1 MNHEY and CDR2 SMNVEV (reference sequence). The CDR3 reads CASSLTTTPGNTIYF. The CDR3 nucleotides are TGTGCCAGCAGCCTCACTACAACCCCTGGAAACACCATATATTTT.

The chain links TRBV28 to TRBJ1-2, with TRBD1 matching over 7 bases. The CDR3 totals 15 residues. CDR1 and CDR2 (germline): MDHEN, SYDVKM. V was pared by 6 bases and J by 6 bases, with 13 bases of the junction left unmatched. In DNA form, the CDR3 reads TGTGCCAGCAGGGGGCCCGGGACAGCCCCCAATGGCTACACCTTC. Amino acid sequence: CASRGPGTAPNGYTF.

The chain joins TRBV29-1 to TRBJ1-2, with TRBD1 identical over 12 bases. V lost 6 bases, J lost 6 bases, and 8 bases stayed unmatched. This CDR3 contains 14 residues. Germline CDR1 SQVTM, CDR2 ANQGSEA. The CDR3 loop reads CSVLKGTGGDGYTF. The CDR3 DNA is TGCAGCGTACTCAAAGGGACAGGGGGCGATGGCTACACCTTC.

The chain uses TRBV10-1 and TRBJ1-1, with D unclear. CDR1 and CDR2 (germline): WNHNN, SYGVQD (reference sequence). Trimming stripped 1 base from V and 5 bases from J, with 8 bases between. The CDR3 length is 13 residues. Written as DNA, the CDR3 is TGCGCCAGCAGTGAGTTAGGAGGAACTGAAGCTTTCTTT. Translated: CASSELGGTEAFF.

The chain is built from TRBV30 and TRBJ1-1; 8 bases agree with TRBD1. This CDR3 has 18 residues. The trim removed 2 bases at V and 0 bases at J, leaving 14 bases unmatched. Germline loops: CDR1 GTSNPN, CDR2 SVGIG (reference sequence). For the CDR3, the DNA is TGTGCCTGGAGTCCTCCCCGGACAGGGACGAGGATGAACACTGAAGCTTTCTTT. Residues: CAWSPPRTGTRMNTEAFF.

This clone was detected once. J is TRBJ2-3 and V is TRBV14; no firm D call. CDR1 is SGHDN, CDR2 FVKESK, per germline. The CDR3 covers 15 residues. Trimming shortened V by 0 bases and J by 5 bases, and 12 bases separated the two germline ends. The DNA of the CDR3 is TGTGCCAGCAGCCAAGAGCCGGTTCTAAGAGATACGCAGTATTTT. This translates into CASSQEPVLRDTQYF. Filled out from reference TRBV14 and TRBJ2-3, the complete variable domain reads EAGVTQFPSHSVIEKGQTVTLRCDPISGHDNLYWYRRVMGKEIKFLLHFVKESKQDESGMPNNRFLAERTGGTYSTLKVQPAELEDSGVYFCASSQEPVLRDTQYFGPGTRLTVL.

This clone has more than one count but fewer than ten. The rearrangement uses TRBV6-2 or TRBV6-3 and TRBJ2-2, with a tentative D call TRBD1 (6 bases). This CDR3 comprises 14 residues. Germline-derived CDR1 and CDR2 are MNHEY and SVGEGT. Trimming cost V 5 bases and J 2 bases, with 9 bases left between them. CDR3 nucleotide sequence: TGTGCCAGCAGTAGGACAGCTAACACCGGGGAGCTGTTTTTT. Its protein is CASSRTANTGELFF.

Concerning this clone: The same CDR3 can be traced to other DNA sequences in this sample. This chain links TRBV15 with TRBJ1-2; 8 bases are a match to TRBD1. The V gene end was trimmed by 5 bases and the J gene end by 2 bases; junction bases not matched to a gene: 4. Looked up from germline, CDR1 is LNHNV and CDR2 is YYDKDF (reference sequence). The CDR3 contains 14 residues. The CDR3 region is CATSRRTGNYGYTF. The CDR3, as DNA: TGTGCCACCAGCCGGCGGACAGGGAACTATGGCTACACCTTC.

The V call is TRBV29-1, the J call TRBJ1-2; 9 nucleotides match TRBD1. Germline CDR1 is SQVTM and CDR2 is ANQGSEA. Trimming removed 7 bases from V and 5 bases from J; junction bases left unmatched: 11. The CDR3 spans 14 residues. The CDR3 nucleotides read TGCAGCGCCACACCACAGGGGGCTGGGTATGGCTACACCTTC. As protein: CSATPQGAGYGYTF.

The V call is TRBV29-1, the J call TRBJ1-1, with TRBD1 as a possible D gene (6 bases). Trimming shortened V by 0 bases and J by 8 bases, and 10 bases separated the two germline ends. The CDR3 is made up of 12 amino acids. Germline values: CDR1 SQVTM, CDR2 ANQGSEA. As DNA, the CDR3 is TGCAGCGTTGAAGAGGGACACCAGGAAGCTTTCTTT. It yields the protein CSVEEGHQEAFF.